This T cell receptor (beta chain) is drawn from a study of cytotoxic CD8 clonotypes in ibrutinib-treated CLL. Across the study: Among responders, roughly 25 were partial and 2 complete; after median roughly 72 months, around 14 stayed remitted and some twelve progressed. Study-wide results and limits: Clonotypes that were public were uncommon, and they contracted or stayed stable on treatment.

This clone has only a few counts. Its target is not known. Depth targeted 1 in 200,000 to 1 in 1 million T cells, averaging roughly 9.3x coverage per clonotype. The data were produced by immunoSEQ multiplex PCR, yet TCRdb's version contains in-frame clones alone and is incomplete. This sample has fewer than 85,000 clones, with around 79% found just once. Investigators sourced around 1.9 micrograms of genomic DNA from cryopreserved PBMCs for TCR beta libraries. The V and J ends lost 9 bases and 4 bases, in that order; junction bases with no gene match: 13. Germline CDR1 and CDR2: LNHDA and SQIVND (reference sequence). The CDR3 extends over 15 amino acids.

This sequence originates from a human donor with chronic lymphocytic leukemia. The sample here was PBMCs, taken after 12 months of ibrutinib treatment. The chain couples TRBV19 to TRBJ1-2; 8 bases map to TRBD1. The CDR3 sequence is CASRNTGGSGYGYTF. The CDR3 DNA is TGTGCCAGCCGGAACACAGGGGGATCGGGCTATGGCTACACCTTC.